Listed below are T cell receptor beta chains from one sample, sequenced in a study of CD8 T cells in ankylosing spondylitis. TCRdb re-called the 5' RACE reads through MiXCR, storing one row per CDR3 protein. The sample records under 450,000 distinct CDR3 sequences, approximately 17% being singletons. Source material: blood, either unsorted or a sorted T cell fraction (not recorded which). Receptors were obtained from a male donor with ankylosing spondylitis. Each CDR3 is given with its conserved first and last residue. The D gene is left open where the match is weak. Clone size is not always given. Where it is, it says once, few, many or a class for expanded clones.

cdr3_aa cdr3_nt d_call v_call clone_size j_call
CANSSGLADYNEQFF TGTGCCAACAGTTCTGGACTAGCGGACTACAATGAGCAGTTCTTC TRBD2 TRBV12-3/TRBV12-4 . TRBJ2-1
CSARDGQGAWYEQYF TGCAGTGCTAGAGATGGCCAGGGGGCATGGTACGAGCAGTACTTC TRBD1 TRBV20-1 few TRBJ2-7
CSASQVGSSNQPQHF TGCAGTGCTAGTCAAGTAGGGTCTAGCAATCAGCCCCAGCATTTT . TRBV20-1 few TRBJ1-5
CASSPRTGTGLHNEQFF TGTGCCAGCAGCCCTAGGACTGGGACTGGACTACACAATGAGCAGTTCTTC . TRBV6-2/TRBV6-3 many TRBJ2-1
CASRLAGGANVLTF TGTGCCAGCAGACTTGCAGGTGGGGCCAACGTCCTGACTTTC . TRBV12-3/TRBV12-4 . TRBJ2-6
CASSSSSAAEQFF TGTGCCAGCAGCTCATCATCAGCGGCTGAGCAGTTCTTC . TRBV7-2 few TRBJ2-1
CASSLSGDSTDTQYF TGTGCCAGCAGCTTAAGCGGGGACAGCACAGATACGCAGTATTTT . TRBV7-3 . TRBJ2-3
CASSVAVSERDTQYF TGTGCCAGCAGCGTAGCTGTATCAGAGCGGGATACGCAGTATTTT . TRBV9 . TRBJ2-3
CASSPTLSETQYF TGTGCCAGCTCACCAACGTTGTCAGAGACCCAGTACTTC . TRBV18 . TRBJ2-5
CSVHDRVSEKLFF TGCAGTGTACACGACAGGGTGTCCGAAAAACTGTTTTTT TRBD1 TRBV20-1 few TRBJ1-4
CASSQDFVADTQYF TGCGCCAGCAGCCAAGATTTTGTTGCAGATACGCAGTATTTT . TRBV4-1 few TRBJ2-3
CASRDGTRHEQYF TGTGCCAGTAGGGACGGGACACGTCACGAGCAGTACTTC . TRBV19 . TRBJ2-7
CASSRLYSYEQYF TGTGCCAGCAGCAGACTTTACTCCTACGAGCAGTACTTC . TRBV6-2/TRBV6-3 few TRBJ2-7
CASRDPGGETQYF TGCGCCAGCAGAGATCCGGGGGGGGAGACCCAGTACTTC TRBD2 TRBV5-1 . TRBJ2-5
CASSLAESQPQHF TGTGCCAGCAGCTTAGCAGAATCCCAGCCCCAGCATTTT . TRBV7-6 . TRBJ1-5
CASSYPGDQPQHF TGTGCCAGCAGCTACCCAGGGGATCAGCCCCAGCATTTT . TRBV7-9 few TRBJ1-5
CSARSRGLAGYNEQFF TGCAGTGCTAGATCCCGCGGACTAGCGGGCTACAATGAGCAGTTCTTC TRBD2 TRBV20-1 . TRBJ2-1
CASSPAPGQVTYEQYF TGTGCCAGCAGCCCTGCCCCGGGACAGGTAACCTACGAGCAGTACTTC TRBD1 TRBV12-3/TRBV12-4 few TRBJ2-7
CASSLGFGSQGGYTF TGCGCCAGCAGCTTGGGGTTCGGATCCCAGGGAGGCTACACCTTC . TRBV5-1 . TRBJ1-2
CASSSSAGRTEAFF TGTGCCAGCAGCTCTTCGGCAGGCAGAACTGAAGCTTTCTTT . TRBV6-2/TRBV6-3 few TRBJ1-1
CASSSGLAARREQYF TGTGCCAGCAGCTCGGGACTAGCGGCCCGACGGGAGCAGTACTTC TRBD2 TRBV5-6 few TRBJ2-7
CASSEQGTDYGYTF TGTGCCAGCAGCGAACAAGGGACGGACTATGGCTACACCTTC . TRBV7-9 . TRBJ1-2
CASSPLENEQFF TGTGCCAGCAGCCCCCTAGAGAATGAGCAGTTCTTC . TRBV7-6 few TRBJ2-1
CSANGDTYEQYF TGCAGTGCTAATGGTGATACCTACGAGCAGTACTTC . TRBV20-1 . TRBJ2-7
CASSLSRFKGTDTQYF TGTGCCAGCAGCTTATCCAGATTTAAGGGAACAGATACGCAGTATTTT . TRBV11-2 . TRBJ2-3
CASFSQAPYGYTF TGTGCCAGCTTTTCGCAGGCCCCATATGGCTACACCTTC . TRBV6-2/TRBV6-3 . TRBJ1-2
CASSQGWPIAGNTIYF TGTGCCAGCAGCCAAGGGTGGCCTATCGCGGGAAACACCATATATTTT . TRBV3-1 . TRBJ1-3
CASSPSGPRGNYGYTF TGTGCCAGCTCACCATCCGGCCCCCGGGGAAACTATGGCTACACCTTC . TRBV18 . TRBJ1-2
CASSPGGTTGELFF TGCGCCAGCAGCCCGGGAGGGACGACCGGGGAGCTGTTTTTT TRBD2 TRBV5-1 . TRBJ2-2
CASSPGYGETQYF TGTGCCAGCAGCCCAGGGTATGGAGAGACCCAGTACTTC . TRBV7-3 . TRBJ2-5
CASSKDRGLVYEQYF TGTGCCAGCAGTAAGGACAGGGGGCTTGTCTACGAGCAGTACTTC TRBD1 TRBV7-6 few TRBJ2-7
CASSLRHGGGETQYF TGCGCCAGCAGCTTGCGGCACGGGGGGGGAGAGACCCAGTACTTC TRBD2 TRBV5-1 . TRBJ2-5
CASSVTGISGRETQYF TGTGCCAGCAGCGTCACCGGGATTAGCGGGAGAGAGACCCAGTACTTC TRBD2 TRBV11-2 . TRBJ2-5
CSATRGGYRTDTQYF TGCAGTGCCACGAGGGGCGGTTACCGCACAGATACGCAGTATTTT . TRBV20-1 . TRBJ2-3